Described below is a single T cell receptor beta chain sequence and its context. No cognate antigen has been identified for it. Per-base qualities were not stored, and no clone one base away is much larger. Additional DNA sequences in this sample encode the identical CDR3. Including cysteine and phenylalanine, the CDR3 has 12 amino acids. The read is trimmed to its CDR3 DNA, 36 bases read in frame from base 1. At the junction V is shortened by 0 bases and J by 4 bases, with 5 bases in between. The germline V gene specifies SGHRS as CDR1 and YFSETQ as CDR2. In the prospective study, participants were about 18 to 95 years old, resided in fewer than 25 geographic areas of the United States, and were enrolled through a virtual design. Cohort assignment in the prospective study relied on participant-reported clinical history from a screening survey and a study questionnaire. A participant counted as exposed if, within 2 weeks of entering the study, that participant had been in contact with someone who had a PCR-confirmed or clinician-diagnosed COVID-19 case. In the prospective study, mobile phlebotomists collected whole blood, serum and a nasopharyngeal or oropharyngeal swab from each participant. Additional blood draws and questionnaires over an approximately two-month period could optionally be provided by prospective study participants. Prospective study blood samples were shipped either frozen or at room temperature before DNA extraction.

The record originates from a study of blood T cell repertoires in COVID-19 (dated by TCRdb to 2018 to 2020). Some background on the complete study: The collaborator samples originated in the United States, Italy and Spain and spanned the acute and convalescent phases of COVID-19. The prospective study material was composed of cDNA or gDNA derived from T cells, B-cell-depleted T cells, or PBMCs. The dataset comprised deeply sampled blood TCRbeta repertoires from subjects exposed to, actively infected with, or recovered from COVID-19. A freely available public database, intended as a resource for researchers studying the immune response to SARS-CoV-2, is where the repertoires were released. The samples were drawn from the first 160 participants of the ongoing ImmuneRACE study and from some 1,300 subjects provided by 6 global collaborators. A de-identified subject ID, COVID-19 status, age in years and sex were almost always included in the sample metadata. Where HLA class I and class II types were available, the types were taken from metadata supplied by the sample provider, not from assay-based typing. Study-wide conclusions, independent of this receptor: The quantity of clinical and demographic metadata differed by source and by participant and was supplied without curation.

TCRbeta CDR3 regions were amplified from genomic DNA by means of the immunoSEQ Assay, a bias-controlled multiplex PCR. For the original study's pipeline: The number of nucleated cells in each sample was estimated from the amplification of reference gene primers within the assay. To quantify the absolute abundance of each unique TCRbeta CDR3 rearrangement, sequence reads were collapsed and filtered. Productive Simpson clonality was computed per sample as the square root of Simpson's diversity index over productive rearrangements. Held by TCRdb, this immuneACCESS table contains in-frame sequences only and omits some clones. Under half of the omission traces to an unresolved V gene where checked; the cause of the rest is unknown. Clone size and the V and J calls come from that table; the DNA yielded D and trimming. Present in this sample are fewer than 250,000 clones, 88% of which were seen just once. The ten largest account for about 4% of the sample.

This sequence was found in a woman aged 30 to 39 who had been exposed to COVID-19. Sample: PBMCs or T cells enriched from blood (not recorded which). Recombination connected TRBV5-1 to TRBJ2-7; the D segment cannot be called with confidence. The nucleotide sequence is TGCGCCAGCAGCTTGGGAGGTTACGAGCAGTACTTC. Translated, it gives CASSLGGYEQYF.